This T cell receptor (beta chain) was recovered during a study of cytomegalovirus exposure and HLA in healthy donors. The wider study: The 120 or so validation repertoires were reported in a later analysis to have been generated on the same platform as the roughly 720 first-cohort repertoires. Overall study findings and caveats: According to a subsequent analysis, TCR clusters from the first cohort were inclined to appear together in the 110 or so validation repertoires. It was 150 to 200 TCR beta chains that were listed as cytomegalovirus-associated.

This CDR3 contains 13 residues. Trimming pared 0 bases from V and 5 bases from J, leaving 10 bases between. CDR1 is GTSNPN and CDR2 is SVGIG in the germline V gene (reference sequence). Here immunoSEQ multiplex PCR was the method, and the copy in TCRdb shows in-frame clones only, minus some. The sample records about 330,000 clones, 87% being singletons. Separate from the approximately 720-subject first cohort was the roughly 120-subject validation cohort, to which the donors belonged. Note on this clone: What it binds is not known.

The material sequenced was PBMCs. The clonotype comes from a woman aged 30 to 39 in good health and CMV-seropositive. V usage is TRBV30 and J usage is TRBJ2-5, with a tentative D call TRBD2 (6 bases). Written as DNA, the CDR3 is TGTGCCTGGAGTGTCGGACTAATTGAGACCCAGTACTTC. Residues: CAWSVGLIETQYF. Complete variable domain (other parts from reference TRBV30 and TRBJ2-5): SQTIHQWPATLVQPVGSPLSLECTVEGTSNPNLYWYRQAAGRGLQLLFYSVGIGQISSEVPQNLSASRPQDRQFILSSKKLLLSDSGFYLCAWSVGLIETQYFGPGTRLLVL.